What follows describes a single TCR beta chain. V lost 0 bases to trimming and J lost 6 bases; unmatched junction nucleotides: 6. Germline CDR1 is SGDLS and CDR2 is YYNGEE. The CDR3 is 16 amino acids. The data stem from a study of neoadjuvant anti-PD-1 for oral cavity cancer. The time point is: after neoadjuvant nivolumab, at surgical resection. The data were produced by immunoSEQ multiplex PCR, yet TCRdb's version contains in-frame clones alone and is incomplete. This table has tens of thousands of clones, 38% appearing once. The sample consisted of tumor tissue, taken after nivolumab (anti-PD-1) treatment. The chain combines TRBV9 with TRBJ2-1, with TRBD2 identical over 10 bases. The sequence derives from a person aged 35 to 85 with oral cavity squamous cell carcinoma. The CDR3 bases are TGTGCCAGCAGCGTAGCAGGTAGCGGGAGGACCAATGAGCAGTTCTTC. Translated: CASSVAGSGRTNEQFF. Supplemented by reference TRBV9 and TRBJ2-1, the full variable domain reads DSGVTQTPKHLITATGQRVTLRCSPRSGDLSVYWYQQSLDQGLQFLIQYYNGEERAKGNILERFSAQQFPDLHSELNLSSLELGDSALYFCASSVAGSGRTNEQFFGPGTRLTVL.